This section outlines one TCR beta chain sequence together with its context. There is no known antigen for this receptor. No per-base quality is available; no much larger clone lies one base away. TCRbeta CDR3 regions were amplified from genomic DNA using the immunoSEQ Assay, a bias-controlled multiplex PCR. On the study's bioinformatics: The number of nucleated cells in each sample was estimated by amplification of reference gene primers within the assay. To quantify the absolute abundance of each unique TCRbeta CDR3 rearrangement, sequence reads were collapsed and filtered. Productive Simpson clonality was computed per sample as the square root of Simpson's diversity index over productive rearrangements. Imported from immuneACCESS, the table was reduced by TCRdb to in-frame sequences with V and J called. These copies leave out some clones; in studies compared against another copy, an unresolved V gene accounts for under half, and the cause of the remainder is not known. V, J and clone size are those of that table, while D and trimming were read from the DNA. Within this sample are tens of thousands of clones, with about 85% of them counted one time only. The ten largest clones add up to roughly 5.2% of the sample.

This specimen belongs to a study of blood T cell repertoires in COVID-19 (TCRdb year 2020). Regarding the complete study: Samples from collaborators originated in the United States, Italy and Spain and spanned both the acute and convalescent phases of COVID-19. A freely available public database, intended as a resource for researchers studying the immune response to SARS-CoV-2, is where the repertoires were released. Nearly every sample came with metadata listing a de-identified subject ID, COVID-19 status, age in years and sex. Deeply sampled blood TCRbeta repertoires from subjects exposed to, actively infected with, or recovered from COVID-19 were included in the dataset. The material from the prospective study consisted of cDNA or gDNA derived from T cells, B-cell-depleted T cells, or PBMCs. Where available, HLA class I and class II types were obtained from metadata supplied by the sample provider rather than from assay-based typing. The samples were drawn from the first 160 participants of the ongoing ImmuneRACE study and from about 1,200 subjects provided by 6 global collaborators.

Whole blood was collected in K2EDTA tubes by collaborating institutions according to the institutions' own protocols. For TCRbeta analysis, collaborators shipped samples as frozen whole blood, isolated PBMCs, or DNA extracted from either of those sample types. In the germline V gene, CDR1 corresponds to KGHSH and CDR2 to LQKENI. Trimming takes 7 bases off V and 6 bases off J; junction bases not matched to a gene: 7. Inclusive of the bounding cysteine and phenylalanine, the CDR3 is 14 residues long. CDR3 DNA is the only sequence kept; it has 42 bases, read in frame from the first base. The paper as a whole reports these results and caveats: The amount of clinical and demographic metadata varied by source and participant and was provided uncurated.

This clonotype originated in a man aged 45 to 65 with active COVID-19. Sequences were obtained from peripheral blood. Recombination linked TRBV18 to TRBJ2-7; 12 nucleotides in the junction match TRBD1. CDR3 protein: CASLSGTGGPEQYF. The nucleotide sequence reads TGTGCCAGCTTGTCCGGGACAGGGGGCCCCGAGCAGTACTTC.